The T cell receptor beta chain described here comes from a study of shared clonotypes between healthy human individuals. Across the whole study: Used for every donor were three CD4 naive, three CD4 memory, two CD8 naive and one CD8 memory plate.

In regard to this clone: Antigen specificity is unknown.

The CDR3 extends over 18 amino acids. CDR1 and CDR2 from the germline V gene are MGHRA and YSYEKL. V trimming: 4 bases; J trimming: 1 base; junction bases outside the gene matches: 16. Findings of the study overall: Sorted-subset sequencing was shown by rarefaction to be incomplete despite large depth. A few donors shared about 5% of their naive CD4 clonotypes.

TCRdb's table, derived via immunoSEQ multiplex PCR, lists solely in-frame clones and lacks some. The sample has about a million clones; approximately 80% are singletons. The chain couples TRBV4-1 to TRBJ2-7; 7 bases are shared with TRBD2. Source material: memory CD4+ T cells from PBMCs. Indicated subset: CD45RA-negative fraction. This receptor was identified in a man aged 18 to 29 in good health. Some clones in this sample may be carry-over from other donors' samples. The DNA for the CDR3 is TGCGCCAGCAGCCCCCAAGGGAAGCGAGCGGGGCTATCCTACGAGCAGTACTTC. Protein: CASSPQGKRAGLSYEQYF.